The clone carrying this T cell receptor beta chain was observed a handful of times. The sample comes from a study of cytomegalovirus exposure and HLA in healthy donors. PCR amplification relied on 60 Vbeta primers (plus 13 Jbeta primers). Clones were sequenced by immunoSEQ multiplex PCR, and TCRdb holds only the in-frame ones, with some missing. Of under 130,000 clones detected, around 75% appear once; the ten largest clones hold 1.3%. Germline values: CDR1 ENHRY, CDR2 SYGVKD. V lost 6 bases, J lost 2 bases, and 6 bases stayed unmatched. The CDR3 covers 14 residues. The sequence derives from a man in his forties in good health and CMV-seronegative. The chain has TRBV10-3 and TRBJ1-2; 7 bases are a match to TRBD1. The sequencing input was PBMCs. CDR3 amino acids: CAISVGTVNYGYTF. CDR3 sequence (DNA): TGTGCCATCAGCGTGGGGACAGTGAACTATGGCTACACCTTC.